The 24 T cell receptor beta chains below all came from one sample that was sequenced in a study of T cell repertoires in cytomegalovirus infection. MiXCR, applied by TCRdb to the reads, yields one record per CDR3 protein. The sample comprises roughly 240,000 distinct CDR3 sequences, 6.5% of which are singletons, and under 7% rests with the top ten. The sample consisted of PBMCs. The receptors were gathered from a human donor in good health (CMV status not recorded). Some clones in this sample may be carry-over from other donors' samples.

This clonotype was recorded many times. CDR3 sequence reads: CSVSSWDEKLFF. DNA for the CDR3: TGCAGCGTTTCCTCGTGGGATGAAAAACTGTTTTTT. The rearrangement links TRBV29-1 to TRBJ1-4; no definite D call. The V and J ends lost 5 bases and 6 bases respectively, with 10 bases between them. The CDR3 is 12 residues long. The germline gives CDR1 SQVTM, CDR2 ANQGSEA.

Many counts were recorded for this clonotype. The chain recombines TRBV2 with TRBJ1-1, with unresolved D. This CDR3 has 11 amino acids. V shed 6 bases and J shed 5 bases, with 7 bases lying between them. CDR1 and CDR2 (germline): SNHLY, FYNNEI. The CDR3 spells CASSMGTEAFF. CDR3 nucleotides: TGTGCCAGCAGCATGGGAACTGAAGCTTTCTTT.

The gene calls are TRBV18 and TRBJ1-2; D is undetermined. Germline-derived CDR1 and CDR2 are KGHSH and LQKENI. The V end lost 5 bases, the J end lost 0 bases, and 10 bases lay between the germline ends. The CDR3 consists of 14 residues. CDR3 in amino acids: CASSLKQTNYGYTF. The CDR3 DNA follows: TGTGCCAGCTCATTAAAACAGACTAACTATGGCTACACCTTC.

This clonotype has ten or more counts. The V call is TRBV30, the J call TRBJ1-5; 8 positions agree with TRBD1. The CDR3 contains 17 residues. The J segment lost 4 bases and the V segment lost 0 bases, leaving 11 bases of the junction unmatched. The V gene's germline CDR1 is GTSNPN and CDR2 SVGIG (reference sequence). The CDR3: CAWSVPLWTGLNQPQHF. The CDR3 DNA reads as TGTGCCTGGAGTGTACCCCTTTGGACAGGGCTTAATCAGCCCCAGCATTTT.

The chain links TRBV2 to TRBJ1-5; D not resolved. The CDR3 is 14 amino acids. The germline gives CDR1 SNHLY, CDR2 FYNNEI. Trimming removed 0 bases from V and 3 bases from J, with 6 bases in between. CDR3 nucleotides: TGTGCCAGCAGTGAAGCAGGCTACAATCAGCCCCAGCATTTT. Protein sequence: CASSEAGYNQPQHF.

This clonotype was observed a handful of times. V usage is TRBV29-1 and J usage is TRBJ2-3; 13 bases fit TRBD2. Looked up from germline, CDR1 is SQVTM and CDR2 is ANQGSEA. V lost 6 bases, J lost 5 bases, and 5 bases stayed unmatched. The length of the CDR3 is 14 residues. CDR3 protein: CSVETSGGKDTQYF. The CDR3 nucleotides are TGCAGCGTCGAGACTAGCGGGGGGAAAGATACGCAGTATTTT.

This clonotype was detected a few times. The chain recombines TRBV5-1 with TRBJ2-3; D is uncertain. The CDR3 totals 12 residues. Germline CDR1 is SGHRS and CDR2 is YFSETQ. V was pared by 4 bases and J by 7 bases, with 10 bases between. The CDR3 spells CASSQTENTQYF. In DNA, the CDR3 is TGCGCCAGCAGCCAAACGGAAAATACGCAGTATTTT.

This clonotype was counted ten times or more. The chain employs TRBV7-2 and TRBJ2-5; 12 nucleotides align to TRBD2. The V gene end was trimmed by 0 bases and the J gene end by 4 bases; junction bases not matched to a gene: 12. The CDR3 has 19 amino acids. Germline V gene data show CDR1 as SGHTA and CDR2 as FQGNSA. The CDR3 loop reads CASSLARASGGGRRETQYF. CDR3 sequence (DNA): TGTGCCAGCAGCTTAGCGAGGGCTAGCGGGGGGGGTAGAAGAGAGACCCAGTACTTC.

This clonotype was seen at least ten times. This rearrangement joins TRBV2 to TRBJ2-7; 8 positions agree with TRBD1. This CDR3 region has 13 residues. Germline CDR1 is SNHLY and CDR2 is FYNNEI. The ends lost 6 bases at V and 3 bases at J; junction bases unmatched: 4. In DNA, the CDR3 is TGTGCCAGCAGAACCGACAGGGGCTACGAGCAGTACTTC. As protein: CASRTDRGYEQYF.

This clonotype was seen ten or more times. The rearrangement joins TRBV7-2 to TRBJ2-7, with unresolved D. V was trimmed by 4 bases and J by 6 bases, leaving 7 bases between them. The V gene's germline CDR1 is SGHTA and CDR2 FQGNSA. This CDR3 contains 11 residues. The DNA of the CDR3 is TGTGCCAGCAGCTACCTAAGCGAGCAGTACTTC. Its protein product is CASSYLSEQYF.

This clonotype has just one count. The CDR3 bases are TGCGCCAGCAGTCAATCGCAGGGGGCGAACACCATATATTTT. As protein: CASSQSQGANTIYF. The V gene is TRBV23-1, the J gene TRBJ1-3, with 8 nucleotides matching TRBD1. TRBV23-1 is an ORF, with its function uncertain. Trimming at V came to 0 bases and at J to 7 bases, leaving 2 bases not matched to a gene. The CDR3 runs to 14 residues.

This clonotype has at least ten counts. This chain uses TRBV28 with TRBJ1-5; TRBD1 might be the D (5 bases). The germline gives CDR1 MDHEN, CDR2 SYDVKM. V was pared by 4 bases and J by 2 bases, with 12 bases between. The CDR3 has 15 residues. CDR3 DNA sequence: TGTGCCAGCAGTTCAGGGATACGGGGCAATCAGCCCCAGCATTTT. Translation gives CASSSGIRGNQPQHF.

In this sample, this clonotype turned up many times. The chain couples TRBV7-8 to TRBJ2-7, with a tentative D call TRBD1 (5 bases). This CDR3 comprises 15 residues. Germline V gives CDR1 SGHVS, CDR2 FQNEAQ. V was trimmed by 0 bases and J by 3 bases, leaving 12 bases between them. Here the CDR3 reads CASSLARDSNYEQYF. CDR3 sequence (DNA): TGTGCCAGCAGCTTAGCGCGTGACAGCAACTACGAGCAGTACTTC.

This clonotype was seen at least ten times. V usage is TRBV28 and J usage is TRBJ1-5, with D unclear. Germline V gene sequence: CDR1 MDHEN, CDR2 SYDVKM. This CDR3 has 11 residues. V shed 6 bases and J shed 7 bases, with 7 bases lying between them. This chain's CDR3 is CASSSRQPQHF. The CDR3 region has the DNA TGTGCCAGCAGCTCAAGACAGCCCCAGCATTTT.

This clonotype was found many times. The J gene is TRBJ1-4, the V gene TRBV29-1; D might be TRBD1 (5 bases). CDR3 size: 12 residues. Trimming left V 3 bases short and J 8 bases short, with 10 bases between. Germline values: CDR1 SQVTM, CDR2 ANQGSEA. CDR3 nucleotides: TGCAGCGTTGAGCAGGGAGGAGAAAAACTGTTTTTT. The encoded protein is CSVEQGGEKLFF. Complete variable domain (other parts from reference TRBV29-1 and TRBJ1-4): SAVISQKPSRDICQRGTSLTIQCQVDSQVTMMFWYRQQPGQSLTLIATANQGSEATYESGFVIDKFPISRPNLTFSTLTVSNMSPEDSSIYLCSVEQGGEKLFFGSGTQLSVL.

This clonotype was found many times. The J gene is TRBJ2-5, the V gene TRBV7-9; D is perhaps TRBD1 or TRBD2 (6 bases each). The CDR3 consists of 14 residues. CDR1 SEHNR and CDR2 FQNEAQ come from the germline V gene (reference sequence). V was shortened by 6 bases and J by 5 bases, with 16 bases between the two germline ends. CDR3 nucleotide sequence: TGTGCCAGCAGGAGGGGGGAGGCCGCGGAGACCCAGTACTTC. Amino acids: CASRRGEAAETQYF.

This clonotype was seen many times. V and J are TRBV6-2 or TRBV6-3 and TRBJ2-1; TRBD2 agrees at 8 bases. J gave up 5 bases and V 4 bases, and 10 bases lay outside the gene matches. This CDR3 comprises 16 residues. From germline, CDR1 is MNHEY and CDR2 SVGEGT. CDR3 loop: CASSFRPSGGHNEQFF. For the CDR3, the DNA is TGTGCCAGCAGTTTTCGACCCAGCGGGGGTCACAATGAGCAGTTCTTC.

Ten or more counts support this clonotype. The CDR3 protein is CSARVASGNTIYF. The CDR3 coding sequence is TGCAGTGCTAGAGTGGCCTCTGGAAACACCATATATTTT. The chain links TRBV20-1 to TRBJ1-3; D unresolved. Per the germline V gene, CDR1 is DFQATT and CDR2 is SNEGSKA (reference sequence). V lost 1 base and J 0 bases, leaving 4 bases between the germline ends. The CDR3 totals 13 residues.

This clonotype was seen at least ten times. The chain employs TRBV7-2 and TRBJ2-3, with 8 positions matching TRBD2. The V gene end was trimmed by 5 bases and the J gene end by 3 bases; junction bases not matched to a gene: 7. There are 15 residues in the CDR3. Germline V gene sequence: CDR1 SGHTA, CDR2 FQGNSA. CDR3: CASSTGGGPTDTQYF. CDR3 DNA: TGTGCCAGCAGCACCGGGGGGGGTCCAACAGATACGCAGTATTTT. The variable domain in full, completed from reference TRBV7-2 and TRBJ2-3, reads GAGVSQSPSNKVTEKGKDVELRCDPISGHTALYWYRQSLGQGLEFLIYFQGNSAPDKSGLPSDRFSAERTGGSVSTLTIQRTQQEDSAVYLCASSTGGGPTDTQYFGPGTRLTVL.

The sample holds many counts of this clonotype. Here the CDR3 reads CASRTMTNEKLFF. CDR3 in DNA: TGTGCCAGCCGGACGATGACTAATGAAAAACTGTTTTTT. V is TRBV28 and J is TRBJ1-4, with D unresolved. Deletions cut 8 bases from V and 2 bases from J, with 9 bases between. This CDR3 is built from 13 residues. Germline V gene data show CDR1 as MDHEN and CDR2 as SYDVKM.

This clonotype has at least ten counts. The chain uses TRBV12-3 or TRBV12-4 and TRBJ2-5, with 15 bases lining up with TRBD2. The length of the CDR3 is 16 residues. V lost 6 bases, J lost 7 bases, and 9 bases stayed unmatched. The CDR3 DNA reads TGTGCCAGCAGCCGGGGACTAGCGGGGGGCGGGGGGACCCAGTACTTC. It specifies CASSRGLAGGGGTQYF.

The J gene is TRBJ2-1, the V gene TRBV19, with TRBD1 identical over 7 bases. The CDR3 covers 15 residues. The V gene end was trimmed by 6 bases and the J gene end by 0 bases; junction bases not matched to a gene: 5. Germline values: CDR1 LNHDA, CDR2 SQIVND (reference sequence). Here the CDR3 reads CASSSDRSSYNEQFF. Written as DNA, the CDR3 is TGTGCCAGTAGCTCGGACAGGAGCTCCTACAATGAGCAGTTCTTC.

This clonotype was seen ten or more times. The chain has TRBV2 and TRBJ1-2; 9 nucleotides agree with TRBD1. V lost 4 bases and J lost 4; bases outside the gene matches: 4. The CDR3 runs 14 residues. The germline CDR1 and CDR2 sequences are SNHLY and FYNNEI. The CDR3 nucleotides read TGTGCCAGCAGTGGGACAGGGGCCCTCTATGGCTACACCTTC. This encodes CASSGTGALYGYTF.

This clonotype was found many times. The CDR3 protein is CASSFQIRIGNTEAFF. The CDR3 region has the DNA TGTGCCAGCAGTTTCCAAATTCGAATAGGGAACACTGAAGCTTTCTTT. The chain links TRBV12-3 or TRBV12-4 to TRBJ1-1, with D unresolved. V was shortened by 3 bases and J by 1 base, with 15 bases between the two germline ends. The CDR3 extends over 16 amino acids.